The rows below give T cell receptor beta chains drawn from one sample of a study of T cell changes during pregnancy in multiple sclerosis. Assay used: immunoSEQ multiplex PCR; TCRdb lists only in-frame clones, some missing. The sample consists of about 42,000 clones, 75% to 95% of them appearing once. The sample in question was CD4+ T cells from peripheral blood mononuclear cells, obtained after pregnancy. The receptors here all came from a female donor in good health, enrolled as a control in a pregnancy study. Both conserved end residues are part of each CDR3.

v_call	j_call	cdr3_aa
TRBV14	TRBJ2-5	CASSQGAITAGETQYF
TRBV4-2	.	CASSQPTAGYEQYF
TRBV7-2	TRBJ2-7	CASSLRLAYFEQYF
TRBV2	TRBJ2-7	CATRGGLAAYEQYF
TRBV5-1	TRBJ1-1	CASSRGQPTNTEAFF
TRBV9	TRBJ2-1	CASSAGLAGINNEQFF
TRBV9	TRBJ2-1	CASTGTSGKGLYNEQFF
TRBV4-3	TRBJ1-1	CASSQAVSMNTEAFF
TRBV9	TRBJ1-3	CASSERWGDTIYF
TRBV19	TRBJ2-2	CASSTDWETGELFF
TRBV28	TRBJ2-1	CAGGPRRNEQFF
TRBV6-6	TRBJ1-2	CASISSGLDYGYTF
TRBV5-4	TRBJ2-1	CASSFLAPGEQFF
TRBV18	TRBJ1-3	CASSAVGQGSGNTIYF
TRBV6-5	TRBJ1-2	CASSYMLDRGGGYTF
TRBV4-2	TRBJ2-1	CASSQELAGDGEQFF
TRBV7-2	TRBJ1-6	CASSLATEGNSPLHF
TRBV7-2	TRBJ2-2	CASSLYRVNTGELFF
TRBV18	TRBJ2-1	CASSPQQSSYNEQFF
TRBV6-1	TRBJ2-7	CASRDRTLSYEQYF
TRBV19	TRBJ2-1	CASGGRSKSYNEQFF
TRBV7-7	TRBJ2-7	CASSLAGYSEQYF
TRBV6-5	TRBJ2-7	CASSYGRTYIGGEQYF
TRBV10-3	TRBJ1-2	CAISEGGAPGYGYTF
TRBV5-1	TRBJ2-1	CASSLLAGGYNEQFF
TRBV2	TRBJ2-1	CASSTDQGAGSEQFF
TRBV27	TRBJ2-1	CASRDRGRNEQFF
TRBV10-3	TRBJ2-5	CARLGLEETQYF
TRBV5-6	TRBJ1-2	CASSLNGRESGYTF
TRBV18	TRBJ1-2	CASSRQGLGYGYTF
TRBV30	TRBJ2-6	CAWRPGRREIAGANVLTF
TRBV10-1	TRBJ2-1	CASGGQMDGEQFF
TRBV6-5	TRBJ1-5	CASSLGQGRDQPQHF
TRBV7-3	TRBJ1-6	CASRLGKDRRNSPLHF
TRBV27	TRBJ2-7	CASSLIVPSGEYEQYF
TRBV4-1	TRBJ1-6	CASSQGAARDRNSPLHF
TRBV7-6	TRBJ1-2	CASSLASGNYGYTF
TRBV28	TRBJ1-6	CASSTGFYNSPLHF
TRBV7-2	TRBJ2-7	CASSLGQAEEQYF
TRBV6-5	TRBJ1-4	CASSYGGANEKLFF
TRBV5-6	TRBJ2-5	CASSLTQGIQETQYF
TRBV6-1	TRBJ1-5	CASSDNRGRIETSQPQHF
TRBV19	TRBJ1-1	CASKYQGAGTEAFF
TRBV30	TRBJ2-5	CAWSVGTIQETQYF
TRBV28	TRBJ2-7	CASSPAEAGPYEQYF
TRBV18	TRBJ2-1	CASSLTPSAGGNNEQFF
TRBV27	TRBJ1-6	CASRMAGWGENSPLHF
TRBV6-1	TRBJ2-2	CASSARDTGELFF
TRBV28	TRBJ1-5	CASSLRGTGGGQPQHF
TRBV4-1	TRBJ2-2	CASSQGGGGNTGELFF
TRBV7-3	TRBJ2-5	CASSTRDRETQYF
TRBV7-2	TRBJ2-7	CASSLYNPPYEQYF
TRBV9	TRBJ1-1	CASSVGNRESEAFF
TRBV28	TRBJ2-2	CASRQGFAGELFF
TRBV28	TRBJ2-7	CASWTSGRADNEQYF
TRBV6-1	TRBJ2-1	CASSEARGGLRNEQFF
TRBV6-5	TRBJ2-1	CASQGLDEQFF
TRBV7-5	TRBJ2-7	CARSLGQGNRYEQYF